The rows below give T cell receptor beta chains drawn from one sample of a study of T cell responses to AZD1222 COVID-19 vaccine. Measured with immunoSEQ multiplex PCR; TCRdb has only the in-frame clones, and not every one. Among 100,000 to 150,000 clones listed, roughly 92% were seen once. Sequenced material: peripheral blood, taken on day 0 of AZD1222 vaccination. The receptor source for this set is an adult in good health. The conserved cysteine and the conserved F or W are not part of the CDR3 here. Fields, in order: V gene, J gene, CDR3 protein.

>TRBV5-1|TRBJ1-1
ASSSSTDAQPAF
>TRBV21-1|TRBJ1-2
ASSPPGTERNGYT
>TRBV5-1|TRBJ1-2
ASSRSGAEEGYT
>TRBV18|TRBJ1-3
ASSPRRLPSGNTIY
>TRBV10-2|TRBJ1-5
ASRGQSNQPQH
>TRBV6-2/TRBV6-3|TRBJ1-1
ASSLATGPYTEAF
>TRBV5-1|TRBJ2-1
ASSGQNSYNEQF
>TRBV6-1|TRBJ2-7
ASSEAGYEQY
>TRBV30|TRBJ1-2
AWTPQAHYGYT
>TRBV5-1|TRBJ1-4
ASSLAAGANEKLF